The 26 T cell receptor beta chains listed next were all sequenced from one sample in a study of blood T cells in healthy people across ages. A second PCR of roughly 7 to 11 cycles used a sample-barcoded 5' primer and a J-beta primer mix. TCRdb re-called the 5' RACE reads with MiXCR, one entry per CDR3 protein. The table lists around 690,000 distinct CDR3 sequences, under 70% of them singletons. The sample consisted of blood. The receptors shown here come from a man between 60 and 75 years old in good health.

This chain uses TRBV10-3 with TRBJ2-1, with 12 positions matching TRBD1. Germline CDR1 is ENHRY and CDR2 is SYGVKD. The trim removed 1 base at V and 9 bases at J, leaving 4 bases unmatched. The CDR3 runs to 15 residues. CDR3: CAISELGQGATEQFF. The CDR3, as DNA: TGTGCCATCAGTGAGTTGGGACAGGGGGCGACTGAGCAGTTCTTC.

This clonotype has just a few counts. The chain has TRBV29-1 and TRBJ2-5, with TRBD1 matching 9 bases. Germline CDR1 SQVTM, CDR2 ANQGSEA. The CDR3 covers 13 residues. The ends lost 7 bases at V and 4 bases at J; junction bases unmatched: 7. The CDR3 spells CSGTTGGAETQYF. The CDR3 nucleotides read TGCAGCGGGACGACAGGGGGAGCAGAGACCCAGTACTTC. Supplemented by reference TRBV29-1 and TRBJ2-5, the full variable domain reads SAVISQKPSRDICQRGTSLTIQCQVDSQVTMMFWYRQQPGQSLTLIATANQGSEATYESGFVIDKFPISRPNLTFSTLTVSNMSPEDSSIYLCSGTTGGAETQYFGPGTRLLVL.

This CDR3 is CASGSGTSVYNEQYF. CDR3 nucleotide sequence: TGTGCTAGTGGTTCGGGGACTAGCGTCTACAATGAGCAGTACTTC. V and J are TRBV12-5 and TRBJ2-7, with 10 bases matching TRBD2. CDR1 is LGHNT, CDR2 FRNRAP, per germline. With V trimmed by 4 bases and J by 7 bases, 10 bases remained unmatched. The CDR3 consists of 15 residues.

The rearrangement joins TRBV28 to TRBJ2-1, with 8 bases fitting TRBD1. CDR3 length: 14 amino acids. V shed 8 bases, J shed 9 bases, and the junction held 12 bases outside the gene matches. Germline V gene sequence: CDR1 MDHEN, CDR2 SYDVKM. CDR3 in amino acids: CASGMPDRVGEQFF. In DNA, the CDR3 is TGTGCCAGCGGTATGCCGGACAGGGTAGGTGAGCAGTTCTTC.

There are a few counts of this clonotype. The V call is TRBV5-1, the J call TRBJ2-1; a weak D match, TRBD1 (6 bases). The J call could be wrong; TRBJ2-7 is a better fit for the DNA end. This CDR3 contains 15 residues. Germline V gives CDR1 SGHRS, CDR2 YFSETQ. CDR3 nucleotides: TGCGCCAGCAGCTTATCAACAGGGATGAGCTACGAGCAGTACTTC. Translated, it gives CASSLSTGMSYEQYF.

The sample holds a few counts of this clonotype. The chain employs TRBV28 and TRBJ2-1; 10 bases are shared with TRBD2. This CDR3 comprises 16 residues. Germline V gene data show CDR1 as MDHEN and CDR2 as SYDVKM. Trimming cost V 4 bases and J 7 bases; bases outside gene matches: 10. This CDR3 is CASSSGGLAGENEQFF. The CDR3 nucleotides read TGTGCCAGCAGTTCAGGAGGGCTAGCGGGAGAAAATGAGCAGTTCTTC.

The chain has TRBV7-2 and TRBJ2-4, with D possibly TRBD2 on 6 matching bases. Germline CDR1 and CDR2: SGHTA and FQGNSA. V lost 1 base, J lost 6 bases, and 13 bases lay in between. The CDR3 is 15 amino acids. The CDR3 bases are TGTGCCAGCAGCTTAGAGCCGGGGGAGAGAAACATTCAGTACTTC. Its translation is CASSLEPGERNIQYF.

J is TRBJ1-2 and V is TRBV9, with D uncertain. The CDR3 loop spans 13 amino acids. V was cut by 0 bases and J by 2 bases, with 5 bases left in between. Germline values: CDR1 SGDLS, CDR2 YYNGEE. The CDR3 DNA reads TGTGCCAGCAGCGTAGCCCAGAACTATGGCTACACCTTC. Its protein product is CASSVAQNYGYTF.

This clonotype has just one count. This chain connects TRBV11-2 to TRBJ2-1; D ambiguous. Trimming pared 0 bases from V and 0 bases from J, leaving 15 bases between. From germline, CDR1 is SGHAT and CDR2 FQNNGV. The CDR3 is 18 amino acids. The CDR3 nucleotides are TGTGCCAGCAGCTTAGAGCAGTGGGGTTCCGCCTCCTACAATGAGCAGTTCTTC. It is translated as CASSLEQWGSASYNEQFF.

The CDR3 loop is CASSWDLASGYTF. DNA of the CDR3: TGTGCCAGCAGTTGGGACCTTGCGTCGGGCTACACCTTC. The chain links TRBV12-3 or TRBV12-4 to TRBJ1-2, with D possibly matching TRBD1 (5 bases). This CDR3 is 13 amino acids long. Trimming stripped 4 bases from V and 8 bases from J, with 14 bases between.

This chain links TRBV20-1 with TRBJ2-1; weak D call: TRBD2 (6 bases). Trimming left V 0 bases short and J 9 bases short, with 18 bases between. This CDR3 is 15 amino acids long. Germline-derived CDR1 and CDR2 are DFQATT and SNEGSKA (reference sequence). The CDR3 sequence is CSARDYVLAGSEQFF. For the CDR3, the DNA is TGCAGTGCTAGAGATTATGTATTAGCCGGGAGTGAGCAGTTCTTC.

A remark on this clonotype: A much larger clone is a single base away; this may be a read error. V is TRBV5-6 and J is TRBJ2-7; possibly TRBD1 for D (6 bases). Germline CDR1 SGHDT, CDR2 YYEEEE. V was trimmed by 4 bases and J by 5 bases, leaving 16 bases between them. The CDR3 extends over 14 amino acids. The CDR3 nucleotides read TGTGCCAGCAGCGTCGCAGGGGACGAGAACGAGCAGTACTTC. Its translation is CASSVAGDENEQYF.

This rearrangement joins TRBV5-1 to TRBJ2-7, with D perhaps matching TRBD2 (6 bases). V lost 4 bases, J lost 5 bases, and 19 bases lay in between. The CDR3 sequence is 15 residues long. Germline V lookup: CDR1 SGHRS, CDR2 YFSETQ. In DNA, the CDR3 is TGCGCCAGCAGCAGCGCGTCGGGGGTAAGGAACGAGCAGTACTTC. Its translation: CASSSASGVRNEQYF.

This clonotype was picked up a small number of times. The chain employs TRBV29-1 and TRBJ1-1; D is uncertain. Per the germline V gene, CDR1 is SQVTM and CDR2 is ANQGSEA. The CDR3 runs to 14 residues. Trimming cost V 4 bases and J 1 base, with 13 bases left between them. CDR3 loop: CSVVVPPGNTEAFF. The CDR3 DNA reads TGCAGCGTTGTCGTGCCGCCAGGGAACACTGAAGCTTTCTTT.

V gene TRBV25-1 combines with J gene TRBJ1-2; D might be TRBD1 (5 bases). Per germline, CDR1 MGHDK and CDR2 SYGVNS. The CDR3 runs to 16 residues. V was cut by 3 bases and J by 4 bases, with 18 bases left in between. This chain's CDR3 is CASSDPGTSEVYGYTF. The DNA of the CDR3 is TGTGCCAGCAGTGATCCCGGGACTTCAGAGGTCTATGGCTACACCTTC.

This rearrangement joins TRBV6-2 or TRBV6-3 to TRBJ2-5; the match to TRBD2 covers 9 bases. Germline trimming cut 4 bases from V and 2 bases from J; bases unmatched to any gene: 8. Germline-derived CDR1 and CDR2 are MNHEY and SVGEGT. The CDR3 has 16 residues. CDR3 sequence (DNA): TGTGCCAGCAGTTCCCATAGCGGGGGAAAACAAGAGACCCAGTACTTC. Its translation: CASSSHSGGKQETQYF.

This rearrangement joins TRBV4-1 to TRBJ2-3; the D is unclear. The germline CDR1 and CDR2 sequences are MGHRA and YSYEKL. With 1 base removed from V and 2 bases from J, the gap between germline ends came to 7 bases. This CDR3 region has 14 residues. CDR3 bases: TGCGCCAGCAGCCAAGTCAGTTCCACAGATACGCAGTATTTT. It specifies CASSQVSSTDTQYF.

This clonotype was detected a few times. The gene calls are TRBV9 and TRBJ2-4; 9 bases map to TRBD2. The CDR3 is made up of 16 amino acids. Germline V gene data show CDR1 as SGDLS and CDR2 as YYNGEE. With 3 bases clipped from V and 13 bases from J, the junction kept 17 bases outside the gene matches. The CDR3 spells CASSARASGGTREQYF. CDR3 bases: TGTGCCAGCAGCGCCCGTGCAAGCGGGGGGACGAGAGAGCAGTACTTC.

The chain combines TRBV6-2 or TRBV6-3 with TRBJ2-7; the D call may be TRBD1 or TRBD2 (6 bases each). The CDR3 sequence is 17 residues long. CDR1 MNHEY and CDR2 SVGEGT come from the germline V gene. Trimming removed 4 bases from V and 0 bases from J, with 19 bases in between. The CDR3 DNA is TGTGCCAGCAGTTTCCCCACCGGGGGCCTGACCTCCTACGAGCAGTACTTC. As protein: CASSFPTGGLTSYEQYF.

The chain carries TRBV11-2 and TRBJ2-7; D may be TRBD1 or TRBD2 (5 bases each). Looked up from germline, CDR1 is SGHAT and CDR2 is FQNNGV. This CDR3 has 15 amino acids. The V gene lost 0 bases and the J gene lost 3 bases, with 12 bases spanning the gap. The CDR3 protein is CASSLEGPSGYEQYF. The CDR3 bases are TGTGCCAGCAGCTTAGAGGGACCTTCGGGCTACGAGCAGTACTTC.

This clonotype was counted a few times. V and J are TRBV11-2 and TRBJ2-5; possibly TRBD1 for D (5 bases). The CDR3 is made up of 16 amino acids. Trimming removed 5 bases at V and 4 bases at J, with 20 bases between. The germline V gene has CDR1 SGHAT and CDR2 FQNNGV. The CDR3, as DNA: TGTGCCAGCAGCCCCTACCAGGGCCAGGTGGGAGAGACCCAGTACTTC. It encodes CASSPYQGQVGETQYF.

The chain uses TRBV20-1 and TRBJ2-3; TRBD2 is a possible D gene (7 bases). CDR1 is DFQATT and CDR2 is SNEGSKA in the germline V gene (reference sequence). The V end was cut by 5 bases, the J end by 4 bases, with 19 bases between. The CDR3 consists of 15 residues. CDR3 in amino acids: CSALGRGGPPDTQYF. The DNA of the CDR3 is TGCAGTGCTCTCGGAAGGGGGGGGCCCCCAGATACGCAGTATTTT.

The chain carries TRBV20-1 and TRBJ2-7; 9 bases fit TRBD2. The end of the DNA aligns better with TRBJ2-5, so the J call may be wrong. Germline V gives CDR1 DFQATT, CDR2 SNEGSKA (reference sequence). This CDR3 has 15 residues. CDR3 nucleotides: TGCAGTGCTAGGGTTAGCGGGGGACTTAAAGAGACCCAGTACTTC. Residues: CSARVSGGLKETQYF.

This chain uses TRBV6-1 with TRBJ2-1, with 7 bases matching TRBD2. This CDR3 has 16 residues. The germline gives CDR1 MNHNS, CDR2 SASEGT. The V segment lost 2 bases and the J segment 3 bases; nucleotides outside the gene matches: 7. CDR3 sequence: CASSERSSGLYNEQFF. As DNA, the CDR3 is TGTGCCAGCAGTGAAAGGTCTAGCGGCCTCTACAATGAGCAGTTCTTC.

This clonotype was recorded a few times. This chain's CDR3 is CASSPGLTTNEQFF. For the CDR3, the DNA is TGTGCCAGCAGCCCCGGACTGACGACGAATGAGCAGTTCTTC. The chain is built from TRBV7-2 and TRBJ2-1; TRBD2 is a possible D gene (5 bases). V lost 5 bases to trimming and J lost 7 bases, with 15 bases between them. This CDR3 is 14 amino acids long. CDR1 SGHTA and CDR2 FQGNSA come from the germline V gene.

J is TRBJ2-4 and V is TRBV2; perhaps TRBD1 as D (5 bases). The V end was cut by 10 bases, the J end by 0 bases, with 13 bases between. Germline-derived CDR1 and CDR2 are SNHLY and FYNNEI. The CDR3 loop spans 14 amino acids. The CDR3 coding sequence is TGTGCCACGATAGGGGTTCTAGCCAAAAACATTCAGTACTTC. This gives the protein CATIGVLAKNIQYF. The full variable domain, completed using reference TRBV2 and TRBJ2-4, is EPEVTQTPSHQVTQMGQEVILRCVPISNHLYFYWYRQILGQKVEFLVSFYNNEISEKSEIFDDQFSVERPDGSNFTLKIRSTKLEDSAMYFCATIGVLAKNIQYFGAGTRLSVL.